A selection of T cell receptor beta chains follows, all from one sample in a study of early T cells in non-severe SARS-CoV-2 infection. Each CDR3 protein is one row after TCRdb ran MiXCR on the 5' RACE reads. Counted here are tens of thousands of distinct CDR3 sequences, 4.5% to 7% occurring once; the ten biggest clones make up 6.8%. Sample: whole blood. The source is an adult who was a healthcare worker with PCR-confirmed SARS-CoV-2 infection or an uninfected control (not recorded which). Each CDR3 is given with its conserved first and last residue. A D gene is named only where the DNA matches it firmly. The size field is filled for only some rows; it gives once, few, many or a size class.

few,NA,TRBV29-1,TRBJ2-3,TGCAGCGTTGAAGACAGGCCAACAGATACGCAGTATTTT,CSVEDRPTDTQYF
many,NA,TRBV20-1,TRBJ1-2,TGCAGTGCTAGAGGTTCAGGGCCTAACTATGGCTACACCTTC,CSARGSGPNYGYTF
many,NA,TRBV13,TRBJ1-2,TGTGCCAGCAGCCAGATGCGCAATCCCACTGGCTACACCTTC,CASSQMRNPTGYTF
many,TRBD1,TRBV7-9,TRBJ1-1,TGTGCCGGCGGGACAGAAGCCATGAACACTGAAGCTTTCTTT,CAGGTEAMNTEAFF
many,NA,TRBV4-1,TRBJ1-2,TGCGCCAGCAGCCCCTCACACCCAACGGGTCTCGTAGGCTATGGCTACACCTTC,CASSPSHPTGLVGYGYTF
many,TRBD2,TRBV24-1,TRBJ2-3,TGTGCCGCGGGGTTACCAGCGGGAGGCACAGATACGCAGTATTTT,CAAGLPAGGTDTQYF
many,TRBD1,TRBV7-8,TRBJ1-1,TGTGCCAGCAGCGCGCGACAGGGCCAATCTGGTGAAGCTTTCTTT,CASSARQGQSGEAFF
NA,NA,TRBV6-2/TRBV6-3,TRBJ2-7,TGTGCCAGCAGTTACTCGAGCTCCTACGAGCAGTACTTC,CASSYSSSYEQYF
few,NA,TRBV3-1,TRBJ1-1,TGTGCCAGCAGCAGGGGGGCAGGTGGCGGTCGAGCTTTCTTT,CASSRGAGGGRAFF
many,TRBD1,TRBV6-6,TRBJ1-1,TGTGCCAGCAGTTATGGGGCGGACAGGGGTCCCGTTGGGACTGAAGCTTTCTTT,CASSYGADRGPVGTEAFF
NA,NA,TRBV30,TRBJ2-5,TGTGCCTGGAGTCCCACACAAGAGACCCAGTACTTC,CAWSPTQETQYF
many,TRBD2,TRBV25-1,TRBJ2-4,TGTGCCAGCAGTGACCCTTATAGCGGGGCTCAGTACTTC,CASSDPYSGAQYF
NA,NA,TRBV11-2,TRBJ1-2,TGTGCCAGCAGCTTAGCCGGTCATGGCTACACCTTC,CASSLAGHGYTF
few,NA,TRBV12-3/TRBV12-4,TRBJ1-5,TGTGCCAGCAGTTTAGGTCTGCTGTCGCCCCAGCATTTT,CASSLGLLSPQHF
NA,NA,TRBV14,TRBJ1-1,TGTGCCAGCAGGCTAAACATGGGGACTGAAGCTTTCTTT,CASRLNMGTEAFF
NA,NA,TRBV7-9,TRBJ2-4,TGTGCCAGCATACCCATTATAGCCAAAAACATTCAGTACTTC,CASIPIIAKNIQYF
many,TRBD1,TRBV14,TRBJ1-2,TGTGCCAGCAGTCAACTTCCGGGACAGGGGAACTCGGGCTACACCTTC,CASSQLPGQGNSGYTF
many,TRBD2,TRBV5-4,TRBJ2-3,TGTGCCAGCAGCCGCGCCGGGACTATCACAGATACGCAGTATTTT,CASSRAGTITDTQYF
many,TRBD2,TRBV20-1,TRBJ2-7,TGCAGTGCAACCGGACTAGCGGGTTTCTACGAGCAGTACTTC,CSATGLAGFYEQYF
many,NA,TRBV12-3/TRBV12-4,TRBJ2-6,TGTGCCAGCAGTCGACGGGACGCTGGGGCCAACGTCCTGACTTTC,CASSRRDAGANVLTF
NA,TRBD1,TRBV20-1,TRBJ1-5,TGCAGTGCTTCCACAGGGGTAAATCAGCCCCAGCATTTT,CSASTGVNQPQHF
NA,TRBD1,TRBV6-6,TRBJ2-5,TGTGCCAGCAGTTTGCTGTTACAGGGGGGAGAGACCCAGTACTTC,CASSLLLQGGETQYF
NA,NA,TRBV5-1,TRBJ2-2,TGCGCCAGCAGGAGGGAGGCCAGGGGGACCACCGGGGAGCTGTTTTTT,CASRREARGTTGELFF
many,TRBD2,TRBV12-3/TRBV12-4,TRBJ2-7,TGTGCCAGCAGCCGACGGACTAGCGGGAGCTCCATCGAGCAGTACTTC,CASSRRTSGSSIEQYF
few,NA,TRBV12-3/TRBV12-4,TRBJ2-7,TGTGCCAGCAGTTTGCGAGGGCCCCGGGACGAGCAGTACTTC,CASSLRGPRDEQYF
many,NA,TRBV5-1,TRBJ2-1,TGCGCCAGCAGCTATAAGGGACCAAGGGCGGGCAATGAGCAGTTCTTC,CASSYKGPRAGNEQFF
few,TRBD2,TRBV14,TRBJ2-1,TGTGCCAGCAGCCAAGATTTACTAGCGGGAGGGGCCCGGTTCTTC,CASSQDLLAGGARFF
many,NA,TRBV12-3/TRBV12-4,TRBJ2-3,TGTGCCAGCAGTTTACGGGGAGCAGATACGCAGTATTTT,CASSLRGADTQYF
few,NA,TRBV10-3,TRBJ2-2,TGTGCCATCTTACCGGAGGGAAGGGAGCTGTTTTTT,CAILPEGRELFF
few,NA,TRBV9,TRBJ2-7,TGTGCCAGCAGCGTAGGGCCAGAATGGGCCTACGAGCAGTACTTC,CASSVGPEWAYEQYF
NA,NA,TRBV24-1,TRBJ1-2,TGTGCCACCGAACCTGTGACTAACTATGGCTACACCTTC,CATEPVTNYGYTF
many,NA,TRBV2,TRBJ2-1,TGTGCCAGCAGTGGACCCCTTTCCCGGGTCAATGAGCAGTTCTTC,CASSGPLSRVNEQFF
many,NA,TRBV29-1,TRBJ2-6,TGCAGCGTTAGAAGTCCAGGGAGCTCTGGGGCCAACGTCCTGACTTTC,CSVRSPGSSGANVLTF
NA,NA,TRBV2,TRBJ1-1,TGTGCCAGCAGTGAAGGGCCAGCTAGGACTGAAGCTTTCTTT,CASSEGPARTEAFF
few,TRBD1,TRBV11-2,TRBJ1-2,TGTGCCAGCAGCTTAGGGACAGGGGGTCGCTATGGCTACACCTTC,CASSLGTGGRYGYTF
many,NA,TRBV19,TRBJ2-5,TGTGCCAGTCGGTCAGGAGGGAACCAAGAGACCCAGTACTTC,CASRSGGNQETQYF
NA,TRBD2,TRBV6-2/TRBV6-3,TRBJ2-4,TGTGCCAGCAGTTTTGGGACTAGCGGGGATAAAAACATTCAGTACTTC,CASSFGTSGDKNIQYF
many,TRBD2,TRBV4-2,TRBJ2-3,TGTGCCAGCAGCCACCTACTAGCGGATACGCAGTATTTT,CASSHLLADTQYF
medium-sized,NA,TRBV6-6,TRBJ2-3,TGTGCCAGCAGACACCCCTCAGGGGATACGCAGTATTTT,CASRHPSGDTQYF
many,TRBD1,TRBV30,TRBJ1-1,TGTGCCTGGAACAGGGGGGACGCTGAAGCTTTCTTT,CAWNRGDAEAFF
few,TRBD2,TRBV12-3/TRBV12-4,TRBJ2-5,TGTGCCAGCAGTCGCTCTAGCGGGAGTTCGGAGACCCAGTACTTC,CASSRSSGSSETQYF
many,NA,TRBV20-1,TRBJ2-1,TGCAGTGCACTTAGCGAAAGCTCCTACAATGAGCAGTTCTTC,CSALSESSYNEQFF
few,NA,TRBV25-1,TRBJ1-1,TGTGCCAGCAGTGAACAGGCGACTGAAGCTTTCTTT,CASSEQATEAFF
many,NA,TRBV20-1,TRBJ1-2,TGCAGTGCTGGGGCAGGGAAGGACTATGGCTACACCTTC,CSAGAGKDYGYTF
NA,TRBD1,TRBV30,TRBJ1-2,TGTGCCTGGATGGGACAGTCTCTCCAAAACTATGGCTACACCTTC,CAWMGQSLQNYGYTF
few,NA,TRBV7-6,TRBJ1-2,TGTGCCAGCAGCTTAGCGGAGAGCAGGGGTGTCTATGGCTACACCTTC,CASSLAESRGVYGYTF
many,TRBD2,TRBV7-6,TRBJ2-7,TGTGCCAGCAGCTACGGGACTAGCGGGCCCTACGAGCAGTACTTC,CASSYGTSGPYEQYF
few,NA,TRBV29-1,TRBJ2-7,TGCAGCGCCTCCGGGGCCCCAGGGCGAGAAATCGGGCAGTACTTC,CSASGAPGREIGQYF
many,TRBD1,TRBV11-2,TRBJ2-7,TGTGCCAGCAGCTTAGTCCGGCCCGGGACAGGGACGTTTAGGAGCTCCTACGAGCAGTACTTC,CASSLVRPGTGTFRSSYEQYF
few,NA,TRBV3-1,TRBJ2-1,TGTGCCAGCAGCCATGTACAAGGGGGAAGGGAGTTCTTC,CASSHVQGGREFF
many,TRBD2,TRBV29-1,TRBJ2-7,TGCAGCGTTGCGGGGGGAACCTACGAGCAGTACTTC,CSVAGGTYEQYF
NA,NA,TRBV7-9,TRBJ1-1,TGTGCCAGCAGCTTCTTTAGCACTGAAGCTTTCTTT,CASSFFSTEAFF
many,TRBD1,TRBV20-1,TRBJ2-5,TGCAGTGCTCGGGGACAGGGGATGGAGCACTTC,CSARGQGMEHF
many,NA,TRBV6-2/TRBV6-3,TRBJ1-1,TGTGCCAGCTCCGGGCTCAGGGTGAGGAACACTGAAGCTTTCTTT,CASSGLRVRNTEAFF
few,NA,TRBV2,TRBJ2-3,TGTGCCAGGACGACGGGGGAGTCAGATACGCAGTATTTT,CARTTGESDTQYF
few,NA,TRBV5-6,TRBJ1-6,TGTGCCAGCAGCTTGGGTCCGAGCTCCTATAATTCACCCCTCCACTTT,CASSLGPSSYNSPLHF
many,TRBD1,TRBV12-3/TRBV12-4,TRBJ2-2,TGTGCCAGCTCTAGGGGGCGGACCGGGGAGCTGTTTTTT,CASSRGRTGELFF